A selection of T cell receptor beta chains follows, all from one sample in a study of PD-L1 blockade in urothelial cancer. Generated by immunoSEQ multiplex PCR, the TCRdb table keeps only in-frame clones and is missing some. Of roughly 24,000 clones listed, about 93% were seen once; the top ten hold about 10%. The sample was PBMCs, taken around atezolizumab (anti-PD-L1) treatment. The receptors stem from a woman aged 55-69 years with urothelial cancer. CDR3s include the opening cysteine and the closing phenylalanine or tryptophan. Each record gives: clone size, J gene, V gene, D gene, CDR3 protein, CDR3 DNA. The D gene is left open where the match is weak. Not all rows give a size; the values are once, few, many and, for expanded clones, a class.

>NA|TRBJ1-4|TRBV7-2|TRBD1
CASSYDRVSNEKLFF
TGTGCCAGCAGCTATGACAGGGTATCTAATGAAAAACTGTTTTTT
>NA|TRBJ2-7|TRBV6-5|NA
CATGRGNYEQYF
TGTGCCACCGGTCGGGGGAACTACGAGCAGTACTTC
>NA|TRBJ1-1|TRBV4-2|TRBD1
CASSQVDRDDEAFF
TGTGCCAGCAGCCAGGTCGACAGGGATGATGAAGCTTTCTTT
>NA|TRBJ2-7|TRBV5-4|TRBD1
CASSTGTVGYEQYF
TGTGCCAGCAGCACCGGGACAGTGGGGTACGAGCAGTACTTC
>NA|TRBJ2-7|TRBV5-8|NA
CASSLLLAAYEQYF
TGTGCCAGCAGCTTGCTTTTGGCGGCCTACGAGCAGTACTTC
>once|TRBJ2-7|TRBV4-2|TRBD2
CASSQDRGGGGTYEQYF
TGTGCCAGCAGCCAAGATCGGGGCGGGGGGGGCACCTACGAGCAGTACTTC
>NA|TRBJ1-1|TRBV7-9|NA
CASSPRGGVWTEAFF
TGTGCCAGCAGCCCTCGGGGGGGGGTCTGGACTGAAGCTTTCTTT
>NA|TRBJ2-1|TRBV7-2|NA
CASSLDRTTYNEQFF
TGTGCCAGCAGCTTAGACAGGACCACCTACAATGAGCAGTTCTTC
>NA|TRBJ2-2|TRBV7-2|TRBD1
CASSSRGTAKDTGELFF
TGTGCCAGCAGCTCGCGAGGGACAGCCAAAGACACCGGGGAGCTGTTTTTT
>NA|TRBJ1-3|TRBV18|NA
CASSPGLRGVGNTIYF
TGTGCCAGCTCACCAGGTCTCAGGGGTGTCGGAAACACCATATATTTT
>NA|TRBJ2-3|TRBV6-6|NA
CAAGVRDRDTQYF
TGTGCCGCAGGGGTTAGGGACCGAGATACGCAGTATTTT
>once|TRBJ2-1|TRBV5-4|TRBD2
CASSPPGGAGEVNEQFF
TGTGCCAGCAGCCCCCCAGGTGGAGCGGGAGAGGTGAATGAGCAGTTCTTC
>NA|TRBJ1-5|TRBV5-1|TRBD1
CASSLGDRDEYSNQPQHF
TGCGCCAGCAGCTTGGGGGACAGAGACGAATATAGCAATCAGCCCCAGCATTTT
>NA|TRBJ1-2|TRBV19|TRBD1
CASRIGQGISNGYTF
TGTGCCAGTAGGATTGGACAGGGGATTTCGAATGGCTACACCTTC
>NA|TRBJ2-5|TRBV6-4|NA
CATRWALIQETQYF
TGTGCCACTCGATGGGCTCTCATCCAAGAGACCCAGTACTTC
>NA|TRBJ2-2|TRBV27|TRBD2
CASSLVGTSGRKTGELFF
TGTGCCAGCAGTTTGGTTGGGACTAGCGGGAGGAAGACCGGGGAGCTGTTTTTT
>NA|TRBJ2-7|TRBV5-1|NA
CASSPDSSYEQYF
TGCGCCAGCAGCCCGGACAGCTCCTACGAGCAGTACTTC
>NA|TRBJ1-6|TRBV7-2|NA
CASRPPPRGGLSPLHF
TGTGCCAGCAGGCCACCCCCTCGGGGAGGTTTGTCACCCCTCCACTTT
>NA|TRBJ2-2|TRBV6-1|NA
CASSGLAATGELFF
TGTGCCAGCAGTGGCTTAGCGGCCACCGGGGAGCTGTTTTTT
>NA|TRBJ2-5|TRBV5-4|TRBD2
CASSRGGELETQYF
TGTGCCAGCAGCCGGGGGGGCGAGCTGGAGACCCAGTACTTC
>NA|TRBJ2-7|TRBV19|TRBD1
CASSPHSSQGAYEQYF
TGTGCCAGTAGTCCCCATTCTAGCCAGGGGGCCTACGAGCAGTACTTC
>once|TRBJ2-1|TRBV11-2|NA
CASSLAGVREQFF
TGTGCCAGCAGCTTAGCGGGAGTAAGGGAGCAGTTCTTC
>NA|TRBJ1-3|TRBV29-1|NA
CSVGLGHSGNTIYF
TGCAGCGTTGGATTGGGACACTCTGGAAACACCATATATTTT
>NA|TRBJ1-5|TRBV5-1|NA
CASSLDAGSNQPQHF
TGCGCCAGCAGCTTGGATGCAGGCAGTAATCAGCCCCAGCATTTT
>NA|TRBJ1-1|TRBV25-1|TRBD1
CASSGDREDHTEAFF
TGTGCCAGCAGTGGGGACAGGGAAGATCACACTGAAGCTTTCTTT
>NA|TRBJ2-3|TRBV4-3|NA
CASSQELSGATDTQYF
TGCGCCAGCAGCCAAGAGTTGTCAGGGGCAACAGATACGCAGTATTTT
>NA|TRBJ2-3|TRBV5-6|NA
CASSLGGLATDTQYF
TGTGCCAGCAGCTTGGGAGGGTTGGCCACAGATACGCAGTATTTT
>NA|TRBJ1-6|TRBV18|NA
CASSPLGGGPDSPLHF
TGTGCCAGCTCGCCCCTCGGGGGGGGTCCGGATTCACCCCTCCACTTT
>NA|TRBJ1-5|TRBV27|NA
CASSLGGGHSNQPQHF
TGTGCCAGCAGCCTGGGGGGGGGCCATAGCAATCAGCCCCAGCATTTT
>NA|TRBJ2-7|TRBV6-6|NA
CASGFAGTTAGEQYF
TGTGCCAGCGGGTTTGCCGGGACAACGGCCGGCGAGCAGTACTTC
>NA|TRBJ2-7|TRBV6-5|TRBD2
CASSGLAGGPGEQYF
TGTGCCAGCAGTGGACTAGCGGGAGGGCCCGGCGAGCAGTACTTC
>NA|TRBJ1-2|TRBV5-1|TRBD1
CASSNKPTGGGGYTF
TGCGCCAGCAGCAACAAACCGACAGGGGGAGGCGGCTACACCTTC
>NA|TRBJ2-7|TRBV4-3|TRBD2
CASSQDSSGSYEQYF
TGCGCCAGCAGCCAAGATTCTAGCGGGTCCTACGAGCAGTACTTC
>NA|TRBJ1-2|TRBV18|TRBD1
CASSPMTGLDYGYTF
TGTGCCAGCTCACCAATGACAGGGCTGGACTATGGCTACACCTTC
>NA|TRBJ1-2|TRBV5-4|NA
CANSLKDGGLGYTF
TGTGCCAACAGCCTAAAGGACGGTGGACTTGGCTACACCTTC
>NA|TRBJ2-3|TRBV2|NA
CASSPRGTSTDTQYF
TGTGCCAGCAGTCCACGGGGGACCAGCACAGATACGCAGTATTTT
>NA|TRBJ2-3|TRBV5-1|NA
CASSWDSPSTDTQYF
TGCGCCAGCAGCTGGGACTCCCCATCCACAGATACGCAGTATTTT
>few|TRBJ2-1|TRBV27|TRBD2
CASTNFPWASGSGNEQFF
TGTGCCAGCACCAATTTCCCTTGGGCTAGCGGGAGTGGCAATGAGCAGTTCTTC
>few|TRBJ1-6|TRBV7-2|NA
CASSLAMYNSPLHF
TGTGCCAGCAGCTTAGCCATGTATAATTCACCCCTCCACTTT
>once|TRBJ2-2|TRBV2|NA
CASRDSANTGELFF
TGTGCCAGCAGGGACAGCGCGAACACCGGGGAGCTGTTTTTT
>NA|TRBJ2-2|TRBV5-1|NA
CASSLVASRGGELFF
TGCGCCAGCAGCTTGGTGGCTAGTCGGGGCGGGGAGCTGTTTTTT
>once|TRBJ2-5|TRBV7-6|TRBD1
CASSYGQAEVTQYF
TGTGCCAGCAGCTACGGACAGGCGGAGGTGACCCAGTACTTC
>NA|TRBJ2-3|TRBV6-5|NA
CASSSSTDTQYF
TGTGCCAGCAGCTCTAGCACAGATACGCAGTATTTT
>NA|TRBJ2-7|TRBV6-4|TRBD2
CASSAIAGVGEQYF
TGTGCCAGCAGCGCTATAGCGGGAGTAGGAGAGCAGTACTTC
>NA|TRBJ2-7|TRBV28|NA
CASRLEGYGGWRLEQYF
TGTGCCAGTCGCCTGGAAGGGTACGGGGGTTGGCGGCTCGAGCAGTACTTC
>NA|TRBJ2-7|TRBV29-1|TRBD1
CSAVRLETGGPYEQYF
TGCAGCGCTGTCCGTCTGGAAACAGGGGGCCCCTACGAGCAGTACTTC
>NA|TRBJ2-3|TRBV5-6|TRBD2
CASSLPTPTSSTDTQYF
TGTGCCAGCAGCTTGCCGACCCCGACTAGCAGCACAGATACGCAGTATTTT
>once|TRBJ2-1|TRBV6-5|NA
CASSHPTTGPNEQFF
TGTGCCAGCAGTCACCCGACTACAGGGCCCAATGAGCAGTTCTTC
>NA|TRBJ2-7|TRBV7-2|NA
CASGRGAAPYEQYF
TGTGCCAGCGGCCGCGGGGCCGCACCCTACGAGCAGTACTTC
>NA|TRBJ1-5|TRBV28|NA
CASISSGAGNNQPQHF
TGTGCCAGCATCTCGTCTGGGGCAGGGAATAATCAGCCCCAGCATTTT
>NA|TRBJ2-2|TRBV27|NA
CASSWLLGYGELFF
TGTGCCAGCAGTTGGCTACTAGGATACGGGGAGCTGTTTTTT
>NA|TRBJ2-7|TRBV27|TRBD1
CASSLRPRGLDEQYF
TGTGCCAGCAGTTTAAGGCCCAGGGGGTTGGACGAGCAGTACTTC
>NA|TRBJ2-5|TRBV7-8|TRBD1
CASSLVGTGWVQETQYF
TGTGCCAGCAGCTTAGTTGGGACAGGGTGGGTCCAAGAGACCCAGTACTTC
>NA|TRBJ2-7|TRBV16|TRBD1
CASSQSGTGGEQYF
TGTGCCAGCAGCCAATCCGGGACAGGGGGCGAGCAGTACTTC
>NA|TRBJ2-1|TRBV28|TRBD2
CASNSRLAGPFMIEQFF
TGTGCCAGCAATTCCCGCCTAGCGGGCCCCTTTATGATTGAGCAGTTCTTC
>NA|TRBJ1-5|TRBV5-5|TRBD1
CASSPLSGGILNQPQHF
TGTGCCAGCAGCCCCCTTTCAGGGGGCATCCTCAATCAGCCCCAGCATTTT
>once|TRBJ1-2|TRBV5-5|NA
CASSSGHSLDYGYTF
TGTGCCAGCAGCTCCGGACATTCGCTAGACTATGGCTACACCTTC
>NA|TRBJ1-1|TRBV6-6|NA
CASSYSGVNTEAFF
TGTGCCAGCAGTTACTCAGGGGTGAACACTGAAGCTTTCTTT
>NA|TRBJ1-4|TRBV25-1|TRBD1
CASSAPGQGLANEKLFF
TGTGCCAGCAGTGCCCCGGGACAGGGTCTGGCTAATGAAAAACTGTTTTTT